The 28 T cell receptor beta chains in this list originate from one sample, sequenced in a study of T cell clonotyping in hematopoietic cell transplantation. Clones were read by immunoSEQ multiplex PCR, and TCRdb kept only the in-frame ones, dropping some. Found here are 10,000 to 15,000 clones, around 90% of them singletons; the top ten hold 6% to 8.5%. The sample here was PBMCs, taken 100 days after allogeneic stem cell transplant. These receptors were collected from a female patient in her 50s who had an allogeneic stem cell transplant from an unrelated donor, so the T cells may come from the graft donor. Some clones in this sample may be carry-over from other donors' samples.

The chain couples TRBV2 to TRBJ2-2; possibly TRBD1 for D (5 bases). The length of the CDR3 is 15 residues. V gave up 4 bases and J gave up 3 bases, with 12 bases separating them. In germline, CDR1 is SNHLY, CDR2 FYNNEI. CDR3 loop: CASSVGVPDTGELFF. The CDR3 DNA is TGTGCCAGCAGTGTAGGGGTCCCGGACACCGGGGAGCTGTTTTTT. The entire variable domain, with the rest obtained from reference TRBV2 and TRBJ2-2, is as follows: EPEVTQTPSHQVTQMGQEVILRCVPISNHLYFYWYRQILGQKVEFLVSFYNNEISEKSEIFDDQFSVERPDGSNFTLKIRSTKLEDSAMYFCASSVGVPDTGELFFGEGSRLTVL.

The J gene is TRBJ1-1, the V gene TRBV18, with D hard to call. The CDR3 totals 15 residues. V shed 3 bases and J shed 4 bases, with 15 bases lying between them. Germline-derived CDR1 and CDR2 are KGHSH and LQKENI. Written as DNA, the CDR3 is TGTGCCAGCTCACCCACACCGGTAGGAGGCACTGAAGCTTTCTTT. Translation: CASSPTPVGGTEAFF.

The V and J genes are TRBV4-1 and TRBJ2-3; no reliable D call. With 1 base removed from V and 0 bases from J, the gap between germline ends came to 8 bases. The CDR3 is 15 residues long. Germline values: CDR1 MGHRA, CDR2 YSYEKL. CDR3 DNA: TGCGCCAGCAGCCAAGTGGCTGGCAGCACAGATACGCAGTATTTT. This gives the protein CASSQVAGSTDTQYF.

This chain links TRBV5-4 with TRBJ1-2, with a possible D match to TRBD1 (5 bases). The V gene's germline CDR1 is SGHNT and CDR2 YYREEE (reference sequence). Trimming removed 2 bases from V and 1 base from J, with 12 bases in between. This CDR3 comprises 15 residues. The CDR3 spells CASSFGTEGNYGYTF. Written as DNA, the CDR3 is TGTGCCAGCAGCTTCGGGACCGAGGGTAACTATGGCTACACCTTC.

The rearrangement links TRBV19 to TRBJ1-1; perhaps TRBD1 as D (5 bases). With 5 bases removed from V and 3 bases from J, the gap between germline ends came to 22 bases. This CDR3 has 17 amino acids. Germline V gene lookup returns CDR1 LNHDA and CDR2 SQIVND (reference sequence). The CDR3 here is CASSPRRGTKLYTEAFF. CDR3 sequence (DNA): TGTGCCAGTAGTCCCCGTCGGGGGACGAAACTTTACACTGAAGCTTTCTTT.

This clone was detected only once. The chain joins TRBV27 to TRBJ2-1; TRBD2 matches 11 bases. The CDR3 has 13 residues. The trim removed 10 bases at V and 7 bases at J, leaving 6 bases unmatched. Germline V CDR1 and CDR2: MNHEY, SMNVEV (reference sequence). In DNA form, the CDR3 reads TGTGCCACACGACTAGCGGGACAGAATGAGCAGTTCTTC. It encodes CATRLAGQNEQFF.

This clone occurred a few times. The V gene is TRBV2, the J gene TRBJ1-4; TRBD1 is a possible D gene (5 bases). CDR1 SNHLY and CDR2 FYNNEI come from the germline V gene. The CDR3 sequence is 13 residues long. Trimming removed 6 bases at V and 8 bases at J, with 13 bases between. This CDR3 is CASRDRRGEKLFF. Written as DNA, the CDR3 is TGTGCCAGCAGGGACCGGCGGGGCGAAAAACTGTTTTTT. The complete variable domain, with remaining parts taken from reference TRBV2 and TRBJ1-4, reads EPEVTQTPSHQVTQMGQEVILRCVPISNHLYFYWYRQILGQKVEFLVSFYNNEISEKSEIFDDQFSVERPDGSNFTLKIRSTKLEDSAMYFCASRDRRGEKLFFGSGTQLSVL.

The chain links TRBV27 to TRBJ1-4, with 7 bases aligning to TRBD1. Looked up from germline, CDR1 is MNHEY and CDR2 is SMNVEV (reference sequence). V was pared by 6 bases and J by 4 bases, with 5 bases of the junction left unmatched. The CDR3 totals 14 residues. DNA of the CDR3: TGTGCCAGCAGCCGGGACAGAAGTAATGAAAAACTGTTTTTT. The encoded protein is CASSRDRSNEKLFF.

This sequence joins TRBV11-2 and TRBJ2-3; D assignment may be TRBD1 or TRBD2 (5 bases each). This CDR3 has 15 amino acids. Germline V gene lookup returns CDR1 SGHAT and CDR2 FQNNGV. The V gene lost 5 bases and the J gene lost 2 bases, with 14 bases spanning the gap. This chain's CDR3 is CASSLLGALTDTQYF. DNA for the CDR3: TGTGCCAGCAGCCTCCTCGGGGCTCTCACAGATACGCAGTATTTT. Drawing the rest from reference TRBV11-2 and TRBJ2-3, the complete variable domain is EAGVAQSPRYKIIEKRQSVAFWCNPISGHATLYWYQQILGQGPKLLIQFQNNGVVDDSQLPKDRFSAERLKGVDSTLKIQPAKLEDSAVYLCASSLLGALTDTQYFGPGTRLTVL.

V gene TRBV5-4 combines with J gene TRBJ1-2; 7 nucleotides align to TRBD1. The CDR3 consists of 15 residues. Trimming removed 0 bases from V and 8 bases from J; junction bases left unmatched: 10. Germline V gene data show CDR1 as SGHNT and CDR2 as YYREEE (reference sequence). The CDR3 here is CASSLEMGQLDGYTF. In DNA, the CDR3 is TGTGCCAGCAGCTTGGAAATGGGACAGCTAGACGGCTACACCTTC.

The rearrangement joins TRBV6-4 to TRBJ1-3; 8 bases align to TRBD1. The V gene end was trimmed by 4 bases and the J gene end by 0 bases; junction bases not matched to a gene: 5. The CDR3 length is 16 residues. Germline V lookup: CDR1 MRHNA, CDR2 SNTAGT. CDR3 sequence reads: CASSARTGTSGNTIYF. CDR3 bases: TGTGCCAGCAGTGCCAGGACAGGGACCTCTGGAAACACCATATATTTT.

This clone was counted a single time. The gene calls are TRBV2 and TRBJ1-6; D is unresolved. Germline CDR1 is SNHLY and CDR2 is FYNNEI. This CDR3 comprises 12 residues. V lost 8 bases to trimming and J lost 7 bases, with 9 bases between them. The CDR3 DNA reads as TGTGCCAGCGGGTCGGACAATTCACCCCTCCACTTT. This gives the protein CASGSDNSPLHF.

This chain connects TRBV19 to TRBJ1-5; D possibly corresponds to TRBD1 (5 bases). The CDR3 runs 13 residues. Germline V gene lookup returns CDR1 LNHDA and CDR2 SQIVND (reference sequence). V dropped 8 bases and J dropped 3 bases, with 11 bases sitting between them. In nucleotides, the CDR3 is TGTGCCAGTCAAGACAGCCCCAATCAGCCCCAGCATTTT. Translating it yields CASQDSPNQPQHF.

V and J are TRBV27 and TRBJ2-2; D unclear. The CDR3 extends over 14 amino acids. Germline CDR1 is MNHEY and CDR2 is SMNVEV (reference sequence). V lost 5 bases and J lost 1, with 8 bases in between. CDR3 coding DNA: TGTGCCAGCAGTCACGGACGGAACACCGGGGAGCTGTTTTTT. Its translation: CASSHGRNTGELFF.

The chain is built from TRBV28 and TRBJ1-1; tentative D call: TRBD1 (6 bases). Germline CDR1 is MDHEN and CDR2 is SYDVKM. The CDR3 totals 13 residues. Trimming left V 5 bases short and J 1 base short, with 8 bases between. The CDR3 reads CASSQQGNTEAFF. The CDR3 nucleotides read TGTGCCAGCAGTCAACAGGGGAACACTGAAGCTTTCTTT.

The chain couples TRBV4-1 to TRBJ1-5; D gene ambiguous. The CDR3 totals 17 residues. V lost 1 base to trimming and J lost 4 bases, with 17 bases between them. Germline V gene sequence: CDR1 MGHRA, CDR2 YSYEKL. CDR3 amino acids: CASSQVDMGFINQPQHF. The CDR3 DNA follows: TGCGCCAGCAGCCAAGTAGACATGGGGTTTATAAATCAGCCCCAGCATTTT.

This clone was found a few times. The chain links TRBV6-5 to TRBJ1-5; D may be TRBD1 (5 bases). Trimming took off 4 bases at V and 3 bases at J, with 10 bases between the two ends. Germline V lookup: CDR1 MNHEY, CDR2 SVGAGI. The CDR3 sequence is 14 residues long. CDR3 in DNA: TGTGCCAGCAGTTTAGCCAGGGTCAATCAGCCCCAGCATTTT. This encodes CASSLARVNQPQHF.

The rearrangement links TRBV7-2 to TRBJ1-1; tentatively, D is TRBD1 (6 bases). There are 12 residues in the CDR3. V lost 3 bases and J lost 10, with 12 bases in between. Germline V gene lookup returns CDR1 SGHTA and CDR2 FQGNSA. The chain's CDR3 is CASSLGARAAFF. CDR3 DNA: TGTGCCAGCAGCTTGGGGGCCCGAGCAGCTTTCTTT.

The CDR3 DNA reads as TGTGCCAGTAGTATGAAACTAGCGTACGAGCAGTACTTC. Amino acid sequence: CASSMKLAYEQYF. The rearrangement uses TRBV19 and TRBJ2-7; 7 bases map to TRBD2. CDR1 and CDR2 (germline): LNHDA, SQIVND (reference sequence). There are 13 residues in the CDR3. Trimming took 3 bases from V and 4 from J; bases not matched to a gene: 3.

For the CDR3, the DNA is TGTGCCAGCAGTAACAGACAGGCGCTCTATGGCTACACCTTC. Its translation: CASSNRQALYGYTF. The chain employs TRBV6-5 and TRBJ1-2; tentatively, D is TRBD1 (6 bases). CDR1 and CDR2 (germline): MNHEY, SVGAGI. The CDR3 sequence is 14 residues long. V lost 5 bases, J lost 4 bases, and 14 bases lay in between.

Here the CDR3 DNA reads TGTGCCAGCAGTGAATTTTACGAGCAGTACTTC. Amino acids: CASSEFYEQYF. This chain links TRBV2 with TRBJ2-7; D not certain. The CDR3 sequence is 11 residues long. Trimming stripped 2 bases from V and 4 bases from J, with 3 bases between. In germline, CDR1 is SNHLY, CDR2 FYNNEI.

J is TRBJ1-5 and V is TRBV6-5; D uncertain. The germline V and J ends were trimmed by 2 bases and 3 bases, with 8 bases remaining between them. CDR3 size: 14 residues. Germline CDR1 is MNHEY and CDR2 is SVGAGI. CDR3 nucleotide sequence: TGTGCCAGCAGTTACGGGCGGAACAATCAGCCCCAGCATTTT. It specifies CASSYGRNNQPQHF.

This rearrangement joins TRBV18 to TRBJ2-7; D is unresolved. This CDR3 contains 13 residues. Germline loops: CDR1 KGHSH, CDR2 LQKENI. V was shortened by 3 bases and J by 6 bases, with 12 bases between the two germline ends. As DNA, the CDR3 is TGTGCCAGCTCACCCGGTAGGGATGTCGAGCAGTACTTC. This translates into CASSPGRDVEQYF. The full variable domain, with the rest looked up from reference TRBV18 and TRBJ2-7, is NAGVMQNPRHLVRRRGQEARLRCSPMKGHSHVYWYRQLPEEGLKFMVYLQKENIIDESGMPKERFSAEFPKEGPSILRIQQVVRGDSAAYFCASSPGRDVEQYFGPGTRLTVT.

The count of this clone is one. The genes are TRBV7-6 and TRBJ1-4; 7 bases agree with TRBD1. The germline gives CDR1 SGHVS, CDR2 FNYEAQ. The CDR3 covers 16 residues. Losses at the gene ends were 2 bases for V and 0 bases for J; bases not matched to a gene: 3. The CDR3 is CASSLRGQPTNEKLFF. Here the CDR3 DNA reads TGTGCCAGCAGCTTACGGGGACAGCCAACTAATGAAAAACTGTTTTTT.

The rearrangement joins TRBV18 to TRBJ1-5; 9 nucleotides align to TRBD1. Germline CDR1 is KGHSH and CDR2 is LQKENI. After removal of 10 bases from V and 6 bases from J, the junction contained 10 bases not matched to a gene. CDR3 length: 14 amino acids. The CDR3 protein is CATPGQGMCQPQHF. CDR3 DNA: TGTGCCACCCCGGGACAGGGTATGTGTCAGCCCCAGCATTTT.

The chain recombines TRBV28 with TRBJ1-5; D not resolved. The germline V gene has CDR1 MDHEN and CDR2 SYDVKM. V was cut by 7 bases and J by 4 bases, with 11 bases left in between. The CDR3 sequence is 13 residues long. This CDR3 is CASTYQANQPQHF. CDR3 nucleotides: TGTGCCAGCACTTATCAGGCTAATCAGCCCCAGCATTTT.

This rearrangement joins TRBV30 to TRBJ1-5; D gene unclear. V lost 3 bases and J lost 4, with 13 bases in between. Germline assignment: CDR1 GTSNPN and CDR2 SVGIG (reference sequence). The CDR3 is 14 amino acids. CDR3 sequence reads: CAWRLKVGNQPQHF. The CDR3 nucleotides read TGTGCCTGGAGATTGAAGGTTGGGAATCAGCCCCAGCATTTT.

J is TRBJ1-1 and V is TRBV6-5, with 11 bases that match TRBD1. The CDR3 runs 14 residues. The V gene's germline CDR1 is MNHEY and CDR2 SVGAGI. The V gene end was trimmed by 9 bases and the J gene end by 6 bases; junction bases not matched to a gene: 9. The CDR3 bases are TGTGCCAGTTTTCCGGGACAGGGGGGGGCTGAAGCTTTCTTT. Translating gives CASFPGQGGAEAFF.